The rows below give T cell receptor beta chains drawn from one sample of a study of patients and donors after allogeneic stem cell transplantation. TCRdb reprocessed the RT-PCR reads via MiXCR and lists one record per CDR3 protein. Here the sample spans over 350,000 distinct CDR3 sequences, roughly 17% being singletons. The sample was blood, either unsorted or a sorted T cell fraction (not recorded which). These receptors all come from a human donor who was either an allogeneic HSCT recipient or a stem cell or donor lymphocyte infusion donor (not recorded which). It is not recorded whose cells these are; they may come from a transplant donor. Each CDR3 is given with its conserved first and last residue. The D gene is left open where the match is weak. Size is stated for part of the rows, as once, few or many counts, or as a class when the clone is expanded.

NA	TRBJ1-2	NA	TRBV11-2	CASSLAHRALGGYTF	TGTGCCAGCAGCTTAGCCCACAGGGCTTTAGGGGGCTACACCTTC
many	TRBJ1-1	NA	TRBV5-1	CASSLRQDTEAFF	TGTGCCAGCAGTTTGAGGCAAGACACTGAAGCTTTCTTT
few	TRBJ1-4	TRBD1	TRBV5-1	CASSTGTGIEKLFF	TGCGCCAGCAGCACCGGGACAGGGATTGAAAAACTGTTTTTT
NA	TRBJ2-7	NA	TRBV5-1	CASSTTGFHEQYF	TGCGCCAGCAGTACTACAGGGTTCCACGAGCAGTACTTC
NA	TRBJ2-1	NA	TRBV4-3	CASSQLLETGGEQFF	TGCGCCAGCAGCCAGCTGCTCGAGACCGGCGGTGAGCAGTTCTTC
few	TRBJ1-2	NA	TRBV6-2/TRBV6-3	CASSYRVHGYTF	TGTGCCAGCAGTTACAGGGTACACGGCTACACCTTC
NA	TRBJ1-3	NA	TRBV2	CASSEEGAYSGNTIYF	TGTGCCAGCAGTGAAGAAGGGGCCTACTCTGGAAACACCATATATTTT
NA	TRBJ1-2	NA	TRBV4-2	CASSQGQTNYGYTF	TGTGCCAGCAGCCAAGGACAGACGAACTATGGCTACACCTTC
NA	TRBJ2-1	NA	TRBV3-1	CASSQGSHSYNEQFF	TGTGCCAGCAGCCAAGGGAGTCACTCCTACAATGAGCAGTTCTTC
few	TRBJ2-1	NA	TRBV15	CATSRDEAGQQPYNEQFF	TGTGCCACCAGCAGAGATGAAGCTGGACAGCAACCGTACAATGAGCAGTTCTTC
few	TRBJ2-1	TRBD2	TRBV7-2	CASSLAGGRGIEQFF	TGTGCCAGCAGCTTAGCCGGCGGGAGGGGAATTGAGCAGTTCTTC
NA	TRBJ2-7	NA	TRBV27	CASSLEPVYEQYF	TGTGCCAGCAGTTTAGAGCCGGTATACGAGCAGTACTTC
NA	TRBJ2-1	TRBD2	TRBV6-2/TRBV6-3	CASSLAGGFAYNEQFF	TGTGCCAGCAGTCTGGCGGGGGGATTCGCCTACAATGAGCAGTTCTTC
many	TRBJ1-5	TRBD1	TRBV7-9	CASSPGTGAQPQHF	TGTGCCAGCAGCCCCGGGACAGGGGCTCAGCCCCAGCATTTT
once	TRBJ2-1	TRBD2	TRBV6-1	CASSGLAGGHEQFF	TGTGCCAGCAGTGGACTAGCGGGAGGACATGAGCAGTTCTTC
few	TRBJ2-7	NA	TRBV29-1	CSVNSGWAEQYF	TGCAGCGTTAACAGCGGTTGGGCCGAGCAGTACTTC
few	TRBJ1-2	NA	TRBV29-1	CSVPPAAGKDGYTF	TGCAGCGTTCCCCCAGCGGCAGGAAAGGACGGCTACACCTTC
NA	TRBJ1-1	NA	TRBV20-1	CSARRGALTEAFF	TGCAGTGCTAGGCGAGGGGCCCTCACTGAAGCTTTCTTT
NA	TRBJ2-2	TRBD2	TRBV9	CASSPLAGGPGTGELFF	TGTGCCAGCAGCCCACTAGCGGGAGGGCCTGGAACCGGGGAGCTGTTTTTT
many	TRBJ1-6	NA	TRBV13	CASSLRGGSPLHF	TGTGCCAGCAGCTTACGGGGGGGTTCACCCCTCCACTTT
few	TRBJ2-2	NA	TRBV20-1	CSARASRPWELFF	TGCAGTGCTAGAGCGAGTAGGCCGTGGGAGCTGTTTTTT
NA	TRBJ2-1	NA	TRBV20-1	CSASRQINEQFF	TGCAGTGCTAGTCGACAGATCAATGAGCAGTTCTTC
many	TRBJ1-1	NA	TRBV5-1	CASSLGWNTEAFF	TGCGCCAGCAGCCTGGGGTGGAACACTGAAGCTTTCTTT
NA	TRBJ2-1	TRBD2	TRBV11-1	CASSRSGTRDYNEQFF	TGTGCCAGCAGCCGTTCCGGGACTAGGGACTACAATGAGCAGTTCTTC
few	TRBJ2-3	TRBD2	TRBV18	CASSPTSGTDTQYF	TGTGCCAGCTCACCCACTAGCGGCACAGATACGCAGTATTTT
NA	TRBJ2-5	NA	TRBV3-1	CASSPRSHETQYF	TGTGCCAGCAGCCCTCGGTCGCACGAGACCCAGTACTTC
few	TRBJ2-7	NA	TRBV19	CASSPPGPEQYF	TGTGCCAGTAGTCCGCCGGGGCCGGAGCAGTACTTC
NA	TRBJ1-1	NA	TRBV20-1	CSAWPRAEAFF	TGCAGTGCTTGGCCGAGGGCCGAAGCTTTCTTT
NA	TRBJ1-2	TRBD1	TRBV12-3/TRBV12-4	CASSLGQGRFGGYTF	TGTGCCAGCAGCTTGGGACAGGGAAGGTTTGGAGGCTACACCTTC
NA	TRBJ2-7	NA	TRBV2	CASRRVYEQYF	TGTGCCAGCAGAAGGGTCTACGAGCAGTACTTC